Listed below are T cell receptor beta chains from one sample, sequenced in a study of T cell responses to AZD1222 COVID-19 vaccine. Using immunoSEQ multiplex PCR, the repertoire was profiled, and TCRdb retains in-frame clones only, with some absent. The sample has about 140,000 clones; 90% are singletons. Sequencing used peripheral blood, obtained 28 days after the second AZD1222 dose. Every receptor here comes from an adult who received the AZD1222 COVID-19 vaccine. Both conserved end residues are part of each CDR3. Fields, in order: clone size, J gene, D gene, V gene, CDR3 DNA, CDR3 protein. A D gene is named only where the DNA matches it firmly. Not all rows give a size; the values are once, few, many and, for expanded clones, a class.

. TRBJ2-2 TRBD2 TRBV7-8 TGTGCCAGCAGCGAAGAGGGGACTAGCGGGCGGAGGGAGCTGTTTTTT CASSEEGTSGRRELFF
. TRBJ1-4 . TRBV21-1 TGTGCCAGCAGCAAAGGGGAGACACGAAGGACTACCGGTGAAAAACTGTTTTTT CASSKGETRRTTGEKLFF
. TRBJ2-2 . TRBV4-3 TGCGCCAGCAGCCAGCAGGGATCCGGGGAGCTGTTTTTT CASSQQGSGELFF
. TRBJ2-3 . TRBV6-2/TRBV6-3 TGTGCCAGCAGTTTCAGGTATAGCACAGATACGCAGTATTTT CASSFRYSTDTQYF
. TRBJ2-3 . TRBV5-4 TGTGCCAGCAGCTTGGATAGCGGAAGCACAGATACGCAGTATTTT CASSLDSGSTDTQYF
. TRBJ2-1 . TRBV6-5 TGTGCCAGCAGTCCCCGATACAATGAGCAGTTCTTC CASSPRYNEQFF
. TRBJ2-7 TRBD1 TRBV5-6 TGTGCCAGCAGTCTTGTTTTCCTCACAGGGGATAACGAGCAGTACTTC CASSLVFLTGDNEQYF
. TRBJ2-1 . TRBV12-3/TRBV12-4 TGTGCCAGCAACCGAGGAGGCAATGAGCAGTTCTTC CASNRGGNEQFF
. TRBJ1-2 . TRBV7-6 TGTGCCAGCAGCTTAGACCCAAAACCTAACTATGGCTACACCTTC CASSLDPKPNYGYTF
. TRBJ1-5 . TRBV6-5 TGTGCCAGCAGTTACTCAGGTGGGGCGACTCAGCCCCAGCATTTT CASSYSGGATQPQHF
. TRBJ1-1 . TRBV12-3/TRBV12-4 TGTGCCAGCACTCCGGGCGCCTCTGAAGCTTTCTTT CASTPGASEAFF
. TRBJ1-3 . TRBV27 TGTGCCAGCAGTTTGCGGGGACCACTCTCTGGAAACACCATATATTTT CASSLRGPLSGNTIYF
. TRBJ1-5 TRBD1 TRBV5-1 TGCGCCAGCAGCACCACAGGGGCGGATCAGCCCCAGCATTTT CASSTTGADQPQHF
. TRBJ2-2 TRBD2 TRBV4-3 TGCGCCAGCAGCCAAGAATCCGGCGGGAGGGCATCAACCGGGGAGCTGTTTTTT CASSQESGGRASTGELFF
. TRBJ2-7 . TRBV5-1 TGCGCCAGCAGCTTGGGAGTCGGGATTTCAGGTCGCGAGCAGTACTTC CASSLGVGISGREQYF
. TRBJ2-3 . TRBV5-4 TGTGCCAGCACCACCCTTCCCGGGAGCACAGATACGCAGTATTTT CASTTLPGSTDTQYF
. TRBJ1-1 TRBD1 TRBV9 TGTGCCAGCAGCGTAGCAGGGGGGGACACTGAAGCTTTCTTT CASSVAGGDTEAFF
. TRBJ1-1 . TRBV5-3 TGTGCCAGAAGCTTGGCAGGGAATTTCACTGAAGCTTTCTTT CARSLAGNFTEAFF
. TRBJ2-3 TRBD2 TRBV4-3 TGCGCCAGCAGCGAAGGGACTAGCGGGACCTCAGATACGCAGTATTTT CASSEGTSGTSDTQYF
once TRBJ2-3 . TRBV18 TGTGCCAGCTCACCTCCTTTAACCGGGAATACGCAGTATTTT CASSPPLTGNTQYF
. TRBJ1-2 TRBD1 TRBV5-4 TGTGCCAGCAGCTGGCTGGGACAGGGAGGCTATGGCTACACCTTC CASSWLGQGGYGYTF
. TRBJ2-5 . TRBV2 TGTGCCAGCAGTGAAGTAATCCCGGTGGGTGAGACCCAGTACTTC CASSEVIPVGETQYF
. TRBJ2-1 . TRBV4-2 TGTGCCAGCAGCCAAGTGGGGAATCCTACCTACAATGAGCAGTTCTTC CASSQVGNPTYNEQFF
. TRBJ2-1 TRBD2 TRBV11-2 TGTGCCAGCAGCAATAGCGGGAACCCCTACAATGAGCAGTTCTTC CASSNSGNPYNEQFF
once TRBJ2-3 TRBD2 TRBV6-2/TRBV6-3 TGTGCCAGCAGTTCCCCCCCCGTAGCGGGGGGTTGGGGAGATACGCAGTATTTT CASSSPPVAGGWGDTQYF
. TRBJ1-2 . TRBV4-3 TGCGCCAGCAGCCAAGACAGGGACGGCGGCTACACCTTC CASSQDRDGGYTF
few TRBJ1-6 . TRBV28 TGTGCCAGCAGAGGCAGGTTGGACTCACCCCTCCACTTT CASRGRLDSPLHF
. TRBJ2-1 TRBD2 TRBV28 TGTGCCAGCAGCCTTAGCGGGCCTTACAATGAGCAGTTCTTC CASSLSGPYNEQFF
. TRBJ2-2 . TRBV7-6 TGTGCCAGCAGCTTAACGGGGTCTCACACCGGGGAGCTGTTTTTT CASSLTGSHTGELFF
. TRBJ1-1 . TRBV6-6 TGTGCCAGCAGTTATCCGGGGTGGCCTGAAGCTTTCTTT CASSYPGWPEAFF
. TRBJ2-5 . TRBV28 TGTGCCAGCAGTTTATTCGGCAGGGGAGGGCGAGAGACCCAGTACTTC CASSLFGRGGRETQYF
. TRBJ1-2 . TRBV30 TGCGGGGCGGGGGAAAGTAGCTATGGCTACACCTTC CGAGESSYGYTF
. TRBJ2-3 TRBD2 TRBV7-9 TGTGCCAGCAGCCCTAGCGGGAGGGACACAGATACGCAGTATTTT CASSPSGRDTDTQYF
. TRBJ1-5 . TRBV2 TGTGCCAGCAGCATTAATCAGCCCCAGCATTTT CASSINQPQHF
. TRBJ2-2 TRBD1 TRBV28 TGTGCCAGCAGTTTAGGTTCAGGGGGCGGGACCGGGGAGCTGTTTTTT CASSLGSGGGTGELFF
. TRBJ1-2 TRBD1 TRBV4-2 TGTGCCAGCAGCCCTTTGGGACAGCAGACCCCTGCTGACTATGGCTACACCTTC CASSPLGQQTPADYGYTF
. TRBJ2-3 . TRBV7-2 TGTGCCAGCAGCTTAGACGGGGGCACAGATACGCAGTATTTT CASSLDGGTDTQYF
few TRBJ2-1 TRBD2 TRBV14 TGTGCCAGCAGCCTCCTGGGGGGGTGGGATGAGCAGTTCTTC CASSLLGGWDEQFF
. TRBJ1-5 . TRBV11-1 TGTGCCAGCAGCTTGCGGGGCAATCAGCCCCAGCATTTT CASSLRGNQPQHF
. TRBJ2-3 . TRBV7-9 TGTGCCAGCAGCTTATGGGGCGGCGGCACAGATACGCAGTATTTT CASSLWGGGTDTQYF
. TRBJ2-1 TRBD1 TRBV27 TGTGCCAGCAGTTTGCGGACAGGGGGGTCCTACAATGAGCAGTTCTTC CASSLRTGGSYNEQFF
. TRBJ2-5 . TRBV23-1 TGCGCCAGCAGACCCCGGACAGTTATGCAGGAGACCCAGTACTTC CASRPRTVMQETQYF
. TRBJ1-3 . TRBV27 TGTGCCAGCAGTTCCTCCGGGGCGGGTGGAAACACCATATATTTT CASSSSGAGGNTIYF
. TRBJ2-5 TRBD1 TRBV29-1 TGCAGCGTTGAAAGTGGGACAGGGGGCGCCCAGTACTTC CSVESGTGGAQYF
. TRBJ2-5 . TRBV7-2 TGTGCCAGCAGCTTAGACGCGGGAAGGATAGAGACCCAGTACTTC CASSLDAGRIETQYF
. TRBJ2-5 . TRBV5-1 TGCGCCAGCAGCTTGGAGGGTATCCAAGAGACCCAGTACTTC CASSLEGIQETQYF
once TRBJ2-5 TRBD2 TRBV29-1 TGCAGCGTTACTGAGACTAGCGGGAGTGGGGAGACCCAGTACTTC CSVTETSGSGETQYF
. TRBJ2-1 . TRBV15 TGTGCCACCAGCAGGGGGGCAGGGGAATCCTACAATGAGCAGTTCTTC CATSRGAGESYNEQFF
. TRBJ1-3 . TRBV7-2 TGTGCCAGCAGCCCCCCGGGATCTGGAAACACCATATATTTT CASSPPGSGNTIYF
. TRBJ1-5 TRBD1 TRBV7-8 TGTGCCAGCAGCTTAGATGGCAGGGGGCGGAGGAATAGCAATCAGCCCCAGCATTTT CASSLDGRGRRNSNQPQHF